The 27 T cell receptor beta chains listed next were all sequenced from one sample in a study of beta chain features in type 1 diabetes. Antigen specificity for these receptors is unknown. cDNA synthesis used the whole RNA isolate, giving expressed TCRB sequences. Assay: immunoSEQ multiplex PCR; the TCRdb copy retains only in-frame clones and omits some. The sample shows more than 250,000 clones, roughly 20% of them seen only once. General observations from the study: Shortening that was moderate but significant affected the TCRB CDR3s of Type 1 diabetes patients in all four CD4+ subsets.

The source material was naive CD4+ T cells from blood. These receptors all come from a woman between 40 and 55 years old with type 1 diabetes.

The rearrangement links TRBV5-1 to TRBJ2-1, with 7 positions matching TRBD1. CDR3 length equals 14 residues. V shed 6 bases and J 8 bases; nucleotides not matched to a gene: 11. The germline gives CDR1 SGHRS, CDR2 YFSETQ. The CDR3 here is CASNTGARFDEQFF. CDR3 in DNA: TGCGCCAGCAATACAGGGGCTCGGTTTGATGAGCAGTTCTTC.

This clone was counted only a few times. The rearrangement links TRBV11-1 to TRBJ2-3; 11 bases match TRBD1. Germline V gene lookup returns CDR1 SGHAT and CDR2 FQDESV (reference sequence). The CDR3 is 18 residues long. With 5 bases clipped from V and 1 base from J, the junction kept 11 bases outside the gene matches. CDR3 nucleotide sequence: TGTGCCAGCAGCCGCGGGACAGGGGGTACTAGCGGCACAGATACGCAGTATTTT. Translated: CASSRGTGGTSGTDTQYF.

This clone was counted between two and nine times. The genes are TRBV7-9 and TRBJ2-1; a weak D match, TRBD1 (5 bases). V lost 3 bases and J 5 bases, leaving 11 bases between the germline ends. The CDR3 spans 14 residues. CDR1 is SEHNR and CDR2 is FQNEAQ in the germline V gene (reference sequence). CDR3 in DNA: TGTGCCAGCAGCTTCCCGCAGGGCCACAATGAGCAGTTCTTC. As protein: CASSFPQGHNEQFF.

This clone is a singleton in its sample. The rearrangement joins TRBV5-6 to TRBJ2-5; D is unclear. The CDR3 loop spans 14 amino acids. Trimming took off 0 bases at V and 5 bases at J, with 11 bases between the two ends. The germline CDR1 and CDR2 sequences are SGHDT and YYEEEE. The CDR3 reads CASSLESARETQYF. The CDR3, as DNA: TGTGCCAGCAGCTTGGAATCCGCTCGGGAGACCCAGTACTTC.

The chain recombines TRBV5-1 with TRBJ2-2, with TRBD1 matching 10 bases. This CDR3 is built from 16 residues. The ends lost 1 base at V and 4 bases at J; junction bases unmatched: 4. Germline loops: CDR1 SGHRS, CDR2 YFSETQ. CDR3 protein: CASSLSWDRGTGELFF. In DNA form, the CDR3 reads TGCGCCAGCAGCTTGTCTTGGGACAGGGGCACCGGGGAGCTGTTTTTT.

This clone showed up just a few times. The CDR3 DNA is TGCAGCGTTGCCTACCGTAGCGGGAAAGAGACCCAGTACTTC. This codes for CSVAYRSGKETQYF. The V and J genes are TRBV29-1 and TRBJ2-5; 8 bases fit TRBD2. The V and J ends lost 4 bases and 3 bases, in that order; junction bases with no gene match: 7. This CDR3 is built from 14 residues. Germline-derived CDR1 and CDR2 are SQVTM and ANQGSEA.

The genes are TRBV29-1 and TRBJ2-7; D remains unclear. Germline loops: CDR1 SQVTM, CDR2 ANQGSEA. This CDR3 contains 13 residues. Trimming pared 4 bases from V and 2 bases from J, leaving 12 bases between. CDR3 residues: CSVGQAFPYEQYF. DNA for the CDR3: TGCAGCGTTGGCCAGGCTTTCCCCTACGAGCAGTACTTC.

The chain employs TRBV5-6 and TRBJ2-7; TRBD1 is a possible D gene (5 bases). V dropped 4 bases and J dropped 3 bases, with 17 bases sitting between them. This CDR3 contains 15 residues. Germline V gene lookup returns CDR1 SGHDT and CDR2 YYEEEE. CDR3 sequence reads: CASSNAIQGVYEQYF. DNA for the CDR3: TGTGCCAGCAGCAATGCTATTCAGGGCGTCTACGAGCAGTACTTC.

The chain employs TRBV5-1 and TRBJ2-3; no reliable D call. The CDR3 loop spans 14 amino acids. The V end was cut by 4 bases, the J end by 2 bases, with 11 bases between. Looked up from germline, CDR1 is SGHRS and CDR2 is YFSETQ. In nucleotides, the CDR3 is TGCGCCAGCAGCCGTTCCGCAGACACAGATACGCAGTATTTT. This encodes CASSRSADTDTQYF.

V gene TRBV7-2 combines with J gene TRBJ2-7; possible D gene TRBD2, 6 bases. In germline, CDR1 is SGHTA, CDR2 FQGNSA. V lost 0 bases and J 1 base, leaving 13 bases between the germline ends. The CDR3 sequence is 16 residues long. In DNA, the CDR3 is TGTGCCAGCAGCTTAGCGAGTGGGGGACTTTCCTACGAGCAGTACTTC. Translating it yields CASSLASGGLSYEQYF.

This clone was detected only a few times. The chain employs TRBV6-5 and TRBJ2-7, with D uncertain. V was cut by 6 bases and J by 2 bases, with 5 bases left in between. From germline, CDR1 is MNHEY and CDR2 SVGAGI. CDR3 length: 11 amino acids. The DNA for the CDR3 is TGTGCCAGCAGCAACACCTACGAGCAGTACTTC. Translation: CASSNTYEQYF.

This clone was observed a few times. J is TRBJ2-3 and V is TRBV7-9; a weak D match, TRBD1 (6 bases). CDR3 size: 13 residues. CDR1 and CDR2 from the germline V gene are SEHNR and FQNEAQ (reference sequence). V shed 8 bases and J shed 3 bases, with 12 bases lying between them. Here the CDR3 DNA reads TGTGCCAGCGGCCAGGGGCGGACAGATACGCAGTATTTT. Translating gives CASGQGRTDTQYF.

This clone was observed a few times. At one of its ends the junction is not consistent with the germline gene, which may arise from a read error. The chain recombines TRBV4-2 with TRBJ2-1; 13 nucleotides match TRBD2. This CDR3 comprises 16 residues. The germline CDR1 and CDR2 sequences are LGHNA and YNFKEQ. The CDR3 DNA is TGTGCCAGCAGCCAGGCCGGACTAGCGGGAGACAACGAGCAGTTCTTC. This sequence encodes CASSQAGLAGDNEQFF.

The chain uses TRBV6-1 and TRBJ1-1; D remains ambiguous. CDR1 and CDR2 (germline): MNHNS, SASEGT. V gave up 3 bases and J gave up 10 bases, with 6 bases separating them. The CDR3 sequence is 10 residues long. CDR3 sequence: CASSDYGAFF. Here the CDR3 DNA reads TGTGCCAGCAGTGATTACGGAGCTTTCTTT.

This clone was picked up a small number of times. V gene TRBV9 combines with J gene TRBJ2-2; TRBD2 matches at 7 bases. Germline CDR1 is SGDLS and CDR2 is YYNGEE. Trimming at V came to 6 bases and at J to 3 bases, leaving 11 bases not matched to a gene. The length of the CDR3 is 16 residues. The CDR3, as DNA: TGTGCCAGCACGGCCCGGGGGGACGTGGACACCGGGGAGCTGTTTTTT. Its translation: CASTARGDVDTGELFF. Using reference TRBV9 and TRBJ2-2 for the parts outside the CDR3, the full variable domain is DSGVTQTPKHLITATGQRVTLRCSPRSGDLSVYWYQQSLDQGLQFLIQYYNGEERAKGNILERFSAQQFPDLHSELNLSSLELGDSALYFCASTARGDVDTGELFFGEGSRLTVL.

V is TRBV9 and J is TRBJ2-1, with D possibly TRBD1 on 6 matching bases. This CDR3 contains 14 residues. CDR1 and CDR2 (germline): SGDLS, YYNGEE. Trimming removed 2 bases from V and 4 bases from J, with 10 bases in between. As DNA, the CDR3 is TGTGCCAGCAGCGTGGAACAGGGATACAATGAGCAGTTCTTC. Protein: CASSVEQGYNEQFF.

V is TRBV5-4 and J is TRBJ2-3; 10 bases align to TRBD1. V was clipped by 4 bases and J by 5 bases; unmatched bases: 13. The CDR3 contains 17 residues. CDR1 and CDR2 from the germline V gene are SGHNT and YYREEE (reference sequence). This CDR3 reads CASSPAGTGVGKDTQYF. CDR3 coding DNA: TGTGCCAGCAGCCCGGCCGGGACAGGGGTTGGCAAAGATACGCAGTATTTT.

As concerns this clone: The same CDR3 can be traced to other DNA sequences in this sample. V usage is TRBV18 and J usage is TRBJ2-3; D not resolved. Germline CDR1 and CDR2: KGHSH and LQKENI. Deletions cut 3 bases from V and 1 base from J, with 8 bases between. This CDR3 comprises 14 residues. The CDR3 DNA follows: TGTGCCAGCTCACCGGGCGTGGGCACAGATACGCAGTATTTT. This encodes CASSPGVGTDTQYF.

The chain employs TRBV6-4 and TRBJ2-1; 9 bases line up with TRBD1. From germline, CDR1 is MRHNA and CDR2 SNTAGT. The junction had 8 bases not matched to a gene; V was cut back by 5 bases and J by 6 bases. This CDR3 comprises 15 residues. The CDR3 nucleotides read TGTGCCAGCAGTCCCGGGACAGGGCTTAGCAATGAGCAGTTCTTC. This encodes CASSPGTGLSNEQFF.

This clone was counted only a few times. This chain connects TRBV7-2 to TRBJ2-3; 8 positions match TRBD1. The CDR3 is 15 amino acids. Germline CDR1 reads SGHTA; CDR2 reads FQGNSA. V lost 5 bases, J lost 2 bases, and 6 bases stayed unmatched. CDR3 residues: CASSTGQGHTDTQYF. The DNA of the CDR3 is TGTGCCAGCAGCACCGGACAGGGCCACACAGATACGCAGTATTTT. The variable domain in full, with the rest retrieved from reference TRBV7-2 and TRBJ2-3, is GAGVSQSPSNKVTEKGKDVELRCDPISGHTALYWYRQSLGQGLEFLIYFQGNSAPDKSGLPSDRFSAERTGGSVSTLTIQRTQQEDSAVYLCASSTGQGHTDTQYFGPGTRLTVL.

The rearrangement links TRBV28 to TRBJ2-1; 15 bases align to TRBD2. This CDR3 region has 19 residues. With 8 bases clipped from V and 4 bases from J, the junction kept 15 bases outside the gene matches. CDR1 is MDHEN, CDR2 SYDVKM, per germline. CDR3: CASHGTGTSGGFAYNEQFF. CDR3 DNA: TGTGCCAGCCACGGGACCGGGACTAGCGGGGGGTTTGCTTACAATGAGCAGTTCTTC.

The chain has TRBV15 and TRBJ1-5, with 8 bases matching TRBD1. V was clipped by 2 bases and J by 5 bases; unmatched bases: 8. Germline V CDR1 and CDR2: LNHNV, YYDKDF (reference sequence). This CDR3 contains 16 residues. CDR3 region: CATSRSRDRFDQPQHF. For the CDR3, the DNA is TGTGCCACCAGCAGATCGCGGGACAGGTTCGATCAGCCCCAGCATTTT.

This clone came up once. Germline is not matched at one junction end, which may reflect a read error. The chain is built from TRBV5-1 and TRBJ2-7, with 9 bases that match TRBD1. This CDR3 is built from 13 residues. Germline lookup yields CDR1 SGHRS and CDR2 YFSETQ. Here the CDR3 reads CASSLGSRDRAFF. CDR3 nucleotide sequence: TGCGCCAGCAGCTTAGGGAGCCGGGACAGGGCTTTTTTC.

The chain is built from TRBV5-1 and TRBJ2-5, with 7 bases aligning to TRBD1. This CDR3 has 15 amino acids. CDR1 is SGHRS, CDR2 YFSETQ, per germline. V was pared by 1 base and J by 2 bases, with 5 bases of the junction left unmatched. This CDR3 is CASSLFGTAQETQYF. Here the CDR3 DNA reads TGCGCCAGCAGCTTGTTCGGGACAGCACAAGAGACCCAGTACTTC.

The chain couples TRBV5-1 to TRBJ2-5; TRBD1 is a possible D gene (6 bases). From germline, CDR1 is SGHRS and CDR2 YFSETQ. Trimming took 0 bases from V and 5 from J, leaving 11 bases between them. The CDR3 runs 14 residues. DNA of the CDR3: TGCGCCAGCAGCTTGGGGGACACTAGGGAGACCCAGTACTTC. Encoded protein: CASSLGDTRETQYF.

The CDR3 DNA reads TGTGCCATCAGAAGGGGACAGGGGAACACTGAAGCTTTCTTT. Its translation is CAIRRGQGNTEAFF. This rearrangement joins TRBV10-3 to TRBJ1-1; TRBD1 aligns across 9 bases. The CDR3 consists of 14 residues. Germline loops: CDR1 ENHRY, CDR2 SYGVKD. The V and J ends lost 6 bases and 1 base, in that order; junction bases with no gene match: 3.

The chain is built from TRBV9 and TRBJ1-1; tentative D call: TRBD1 (6 bases). Germline-derived CDR1 and CDR2 are SGDLS and YYNGEE. There are 12 residues in the CDR3. V lost 4 bases and J 11 bases, leaving 15 bases between the germline ends. CDR3 sequence (DNA): TGTGCCAGCAGCAAACAGGGCGAACAGGCTTTCTTT. Its translation is CASSKQGEQAFF.